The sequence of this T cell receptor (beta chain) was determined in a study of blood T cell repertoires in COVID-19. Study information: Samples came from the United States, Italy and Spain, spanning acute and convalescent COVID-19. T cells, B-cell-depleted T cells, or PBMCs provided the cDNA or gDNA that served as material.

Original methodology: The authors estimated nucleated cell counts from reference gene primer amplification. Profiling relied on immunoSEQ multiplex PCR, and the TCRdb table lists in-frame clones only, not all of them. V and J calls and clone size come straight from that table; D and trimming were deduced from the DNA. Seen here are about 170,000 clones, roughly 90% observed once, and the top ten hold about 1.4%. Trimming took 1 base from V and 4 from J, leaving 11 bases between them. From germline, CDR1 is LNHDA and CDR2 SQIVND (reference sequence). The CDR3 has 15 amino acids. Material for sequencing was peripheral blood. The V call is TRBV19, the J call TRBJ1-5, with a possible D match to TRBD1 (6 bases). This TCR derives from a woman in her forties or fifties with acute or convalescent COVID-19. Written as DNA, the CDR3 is TGTGCCAGTAGTATAGGGGCAGGGGCTAATCAGCCCCAGCATTTT. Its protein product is CASSIGAGANQPQHF.